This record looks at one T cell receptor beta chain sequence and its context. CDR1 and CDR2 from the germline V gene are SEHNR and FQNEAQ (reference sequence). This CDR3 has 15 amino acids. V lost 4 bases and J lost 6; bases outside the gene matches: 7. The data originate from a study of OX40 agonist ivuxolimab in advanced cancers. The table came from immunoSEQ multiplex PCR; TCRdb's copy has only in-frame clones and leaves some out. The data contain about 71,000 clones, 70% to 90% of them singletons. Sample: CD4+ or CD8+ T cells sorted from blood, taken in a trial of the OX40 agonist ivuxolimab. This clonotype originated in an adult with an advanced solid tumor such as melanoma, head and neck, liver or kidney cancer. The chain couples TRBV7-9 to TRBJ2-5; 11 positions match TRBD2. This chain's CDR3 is CASSWLAGGWKTQYF. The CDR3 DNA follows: TGTGCCAGCAGCTGGCTAGCGGGAGGATGGAAGACCCAGTACTTC.